This TCR beta chain originates from a study of T cell responses to AZD1222 COVID-19 vaccine. There are a few counts of this clone. Germline V lookup: CDR1 MRHNA, CDR2 SNTAGT. Trimming cost V 2 bases and J 6 bases, with 8 bases left between them. There are 13 residues in the CDR3. Generated by immunoSEQ multiplex PCR, the TCRdb table keeps only in-frame clones and is missing some. Among more than 100,000 clones listed, around 85% were seen once. The sequencing here drew on peripheral blood, taken on day 0 of AZD1222 vaccination. The receptor's source is an adult in good health. The rearrangement links TRBV6-4 to TRBJ2-1; D may correspond to TRBD1 or TRBD2 (5 bases each). The CDR3 region is CASSDGDANEQFF. DNA for the CDR3: TGTGCCAGCAGTGACGGGGACGCCAATGAGCAGTTCTTC.